The 32 T cell receptor beta chains below were found in one sample sequenced in a study of blood T cells in healthy people across ages (dated by TCRdb to between 2014 and 2017). The library was generated by 5' RACE. Reads for this sample came from an Illumina HiSeq 2500. The second PCR ran for roughly 6 to 11 cycles and used a J-beta primer mix along with a sample-barcoded 5' primer. Using fastp at Q25 and MiXCR, TCRdb reprocessed the public reads and kept productive beta chains. Entries are consolidated by CDR3 protein sequence, retaining the most common genes and DNA. The sample table lists some 750,000 distinct CDR3 sequences, approximately 21% of them with a count of one. 22% of the sample is held by the ten biggest clonotypes. Sequencing was carried out using blood. These receptors all stem from an older man in good health.

The gene calls are TRBV6-5 and TRBJ2-3; TRBD2 matches 9 bases. CDR1 MNHEY and CDR2 SVGAGI come from the germline V gene. CDR3 length: 14 residues. Losses at the gene ends were 6 bases for V and 2 bases for J; bases not matched to a gene: 3. The CDR3 coding sequence is TGTGCCAGCAGGGCTAGCGGGGTCACAGATACGCAGTATTTT. This codes for CASRASGVTDTQYF.

This clonotype has only a few counts. The V call is TRBV5-5, the J call TRBJ2-1; 7 bases are shared with TRBD2. J gave up 0 bases and V 4 bases, and 7 bases lay outside the gene matches. This CDR3 spans 16 amino acids. From germline, CDR1 is SGHKS and CDR2 YYEKEE (reference sequence). The DNA for the CDR3 is TGTGCCAGCAGCCCGGAAGCGGGGCCCTCCTACAATGAGCAGTTCTTC. Its translation: CASSPEAGPSYNEQFF.

This clonotype was picked up a small number of times. V is TRBV18 and J is TRBJ1-4, with TRBD1 identical over 7 bases. The CDR3 has 13 amino acids. Losses at the gene ends were 3 bases for V and 8 bases for J; bases not matched to a gene: 3. Germline CDR1 is KGHSH and CDR2 is LQKENI. The CDR3 DNA reads TGTGCCAGCTCACCCCGGGACAGCGAAAAACTGTTTTTT. Amino acid sequence: CASSPRDSEKLFF. Variable domain in full (rest from reference TRBV18 and TRBJ1-4): NAGVMQNPRHLVRRRGQEARLRCSPMKGHSHVYWYRQLPEEGLKFMVYLQKENIIDESGMPKERFSAEFPKEGPSILRIQQVVRGDSAAYFCASSPRDSEKLFFGSGTQLSVL.

This clonotype was counted a few times. V and J are TRBV7-2 and TRBJ2-5; D is perhaps TRBD2 (7 bases). V was shortened by 2 bases and J by 5 bases, with 15 bases between the two germline ends. The CDR3 extends over 15 amino acids. The germline V gene encodes CDR1 SGHTA and CDR2 FQGNSA. DNA of the CDR3: TGTGCCAGCAGCTTACTGGGCAGGGGAGGGGAGACCCAGTACTTC. Its protein is CASSLLGRGGETQYF.

The chain combines TRBV12-3 or TRBV12-4 with TRBJ2-1; 9 bases are shared with TRBD2. This CDR3 is built from 18 residues. The V segment lost 5 bases and the J segment 0 bases; nucleotides outside the gene matches: 11. CDR3 residues: CASSPHLFSGSSYNEQFF. CDR3 in DNA: TGTGCCAGCAGTCCGCACCTCTTTAGCGGGAGCTCCTACAATGAGCAGTTCTTC.

The chain carries TRBV7-9 and TRBJ2-5; possibly TRBD2 for D (6 bases). In germline, CDR1 is SEHNR, CDR2 FQNEAQ (reference sequence). This CDR3 spans 16 amino acids. V dropped 5 bases and J dropped 6 bases, with 22 bases sitting between them. The CDR3 nucleotides read TGTGCCAGCAGCACTGTGGAGGGGTCCACGAGAAAGACCCAGTACTTC. This codes for CASSTVEGSTRKTQYF.

In the case of this clonotype: The junction departs from germline at one end; a sequencing error may be responsible. The J gene is TRBJ2-7, the V gene TRBV7-2; 8 bases align to TRBD1. This CDR3 region has 15 residues. The germline CDR1 and CDR2 sequences are SGHTA and FQGNSA. In DNA, the CDR3 is TGTGCCAGCAGCTTAGAAGGCACAGGGGGGCGCGAGCAGTCCTTC. Amino acid sequence: CASSLEGTGGREQSF.

This clonotype was picked up a small number of times. The rearrangement uses TRBV12-3 or TRBV12-4 and TRBJ2-1; D might be TRBD2 (5 bases). Deletions cut 6 bases from V and 9 bases from J, with 15 bases between. This CDR3 has 13 residues. CDR3 region: CASSRTSLGEQFF. The CDR3 DNA follows: TGTGCCAGCAGCCGAACTAGTCTCGGTGAGCAGTTCTTC.

The J gene is TRBJ1-1, the V gene TRBV13, with 8 bases lining up with TRBD1. The CDR3 is 16 residues long. V trimming: 3 bases; J trimming: 0 bases; junction bases outside the gene matches: 6. Germline CDR1 reads PRHDT; CDR2 reads FYEKMQ (reference sequence). The CDR3 bases are TGTGCCAGCAGCTTCGACAGGGGAGGCATGAACACTGAAGCTTTCTTT. It encodes CASSFDRGGMNTEAFF.

In this sample, this clonotype turned up a few times. In nucleotides, the CDR3 is TGTGCCAGCAGACTTGAGGGGGGGGCTTGGGAGACCCAGTACTTC. Encoded protein: CASRLEGGAWETQYF. The V and J genes are TRBV6-1 and TRBJ2-5; TRBD2 is a possible D gene (7 bases). V dropped 6 bases and J dropped 5 bases, with 19 bases sitting between them. The CDR3 contains 15 residues. Germline lookup yields CDR1 MNHNS and CDR2 SASEGT.

This clonotype was counted a few times. V usage is TRBV14 and J usage is TRBJ2-3; 10 bases agree with TRBD1. The CDR3 is 14 residues long. J was trimmed by 5 bases and V by 4 bases; bases with no gene match: 3. Germline V gives CDR1 SGHDN, CDR2 FVKESK. This chain's CDR3 is CASSRTGGGDTQYF. The CDR3 coding sequence is TGTGCCAGCAGCCGGACAGGGGGGGGAGATACGCAGTATTTT.

This chain uses TRBV7-8 with TRBJ2-7, with 8 nucleotides matching TRBD2. The CDR3 extends over 16 amino acids. With V trimmed by 4 bases and J by 1 base, 9 bases remained unmatched. Germline lookup yields CDR1 SGHVS and CDR2 FQNEAQ. As DNA, the CDR3 is TGTGCCAGCAGCTCCTTAGCGGGGAGTCCTTCCTACGAGCAGTACGTC. Translation gives CASSSLAGSPSYEQYV.

The chain's CDR3 is CACRGRSFYGYTF. CDR3 coding DNA: TGTGCCTGCCGAGGGAGGTCTTTCTATGGCTACACCTTC. V is TRBV30 and J is TRBJ1-2; D is uncertain. The CDR3 covers 13 residues. Germline CDR1 and CDR2: GTSNPN and SVGIG (reference sequence). V lost 6 bases and J 4 bases, leaving 15 bases between the germline ends. Full variable domain (outside the CDR3, taken from reference TRBV30 and TRBJ1-2): SQTIHQWPATLVQPVGSPLSLECTVEGTSNPNLYWYRQAAGRGLQLLFYSVGIGQISSEVPQNLSASRPQDRQFILSSKKLLLSDSGFYLCACRGRSFYGYTFGSGTRLTVV.

This clonotype was recorded a few times. V gene TRBV20-1 combines with J gene TRBJ2-5; D gene ambiguous. The J call may be wrong; the DNA end is better matched by TRBJ2-7. This CDR3 has 14 amino acids. Germline CDR1 DFQATT, CDR2 SNEGSKA (reference sequence). In nucleotides, the CDR3 is TGCAGTGCTAGACTTGGAAGGAGTCCTTACGAGCAGTACGTC. This translates into CSARLGRSPYEQYV.

This clonotype came up many times. The chain employs TRBV12-3 or TRBV12-4 and TRBJ1-5, with D tentatively TRBD1 (6 bases). This CDR3 is 15 amino acids long. Trimming took 1 base from V and 2 from J, leaving 9 bases between them. The CDR3 bases are TGTGCCAGCAGTTTAGTACAGGGTGGCAATCAGCCCCAGCATTTT. Amino acid sequence: CASSLVQGGNQPQHF.

This clonotype came up a few times. The J gene is TRBJ2-3, the V gene TRBV6-2 or TRBV6-3, with 7 bases matching TRBD2. V lost 7 bases to trimming and J lost 0 bases; unmatched junction nucleotides: 10. The CDR3 runs 16 residues. Germline-derived CDR1 and CDR2 are MNHEY and SVGEGT. The CDR3 region is CASTLGRGFSTDTQYF. For the CDR3, the DNA is TGTGCCAGCACCCTGGGGAGGGGATTTAGCACAGATACGCAGTATTTT.

V usage is TRBV25-1 and J usage is TRBJ2-3; 7 bases line up with TRBD1. The CDR3 length is 16 residues. CDR1 is MGHDK and CDR2 is SYGVNS in the germline V gene. V shed 4 bases, J shed 1 base, and the junction held 8 bases outside the gene matches. The CDR3 reads CASSGSTGWGTDTQYF. The CDR3 coding sequence is TGTGCCAGCAGTGGGTCGACAGGGTGGGGCACAGATACGCAGTATTTT.

This clonotype came up a few times. The J gene is TRBJ1-5, the V gene TRBV2, with D unclear. V lost 2 bases to trimming and J lost 2 bases, with 10 bases between them. The CDR3 is 15 amino acids. CDR1 is SNHLY and CDR2 is FYNNEI in the germline V gene. CDR3 sequence (DNA): TGTGCCAGCAGTGAAACCCCTGCGGGCAATCAGCCCCAGCATTTT. Amino acids: CASSETPAGNQPQHF.

This clonotype was seen a few times. This sequence joins TRBV7-3 and TRBJ2-2, with TRBD2 matching over 7 bases. The CDR3 loop spans 15 amino acids. The V and J ends lost 5 bases and 0 bases, in that order; junction bases with no gene match: 3. Germline values: CDR1 SGHTA, CDR2 FQGTGA. CDR3 sequence: CASSRLAANTGELFF. The CDR3 nucleotides are TGTGCCAGCAGCCGGCTAGCGGCGAACACCGGGGAGCTGTTTTTT.

This clonotype came up a few times. The chain joins TRBV7-3 to TRBJ2-1; 9 nucleotides match TRBD2. After removal of 1 base from V and 4 bases from J, the junction contained 2 bases not matched to a gene. The germline gives CDR1 SGHTA, CDR2 FQGTGA. The CDR3 consists of 15 residues. CDR3: CASSLMAGGYNEQFF. The CDR3 DNA reads TGTGCCAGCAGCTTAATGGCGGGAGGGTACAATGAGCAGTTCTTC. The full variable domain, in which reference TRBV7-3 and TRBJ2-1 provide the parts outside the CDR3, is GAGVSQTPSNKVTEKGKYVELRCDPISGHTALYWYRQSLGQGPEFLIYFQGTGAADDSGLPNDRFFAVRPEGSVSTLKIQRTERGDSAVYLCASSLMAGGYNEQFFGPGTRLTVL.

This clonotype was observed a few times. This rearrangement joins TRBV19 to TRBJ2-3; D might be TRBD2 (5 bases). Germline CDR1 LNHDA, CDR2 SQIVND (reference sequence). The CDR3 spans 14 residues. Trimming removed 7 bases from V and 1 base from J, with 12 bases in between. The CDR3 protein is CASIEGVGTDTQYF. In DNA form, the CDR3 reads TGTGCCAGTATCGAGGGCGTCGGCACAGATACGCAGTATTTT. Together with reference TRBV19 and TRBJ2-3, the CDR3 gives the full variable domain: DGGITQSPKYLFRKEGQNVTLSCEQNLNHDAMYWYRQDPGQGLRLIYYSQIVNDFQKGDIAEGYSVSREKKESFPLTVTSAQKNPTAFYLCASIEGVGTDTQYFGPGTRLTVL.

The rearrangement links TRBV12-3 or TRBV12-4 to TRBJ1-5; no definite D call. V was shortened by 6 bases and J by 0 bases, with 9 bases between the two germline ends. The CDR3 extends over 14 amino acids. The CDR3 here is CASSPTYSNQPQHF. The CDR3 DNA reads TGTGCCAGCAGCCCGACTTATAGCAATCAGCCCCAGCATTTT.

This chain links TRBV4-1 with TRBJ2-7; 11 bases line up with TRBD2. Germline lookup yields CDR1 MGHRA and CDR2 YSYEKL. V was pared by 8 bases and J by 3 bases, with 9 bases of the junction left unmatched. The CDR3 has 15 residues. The CDR3 coding sequence is TGCGCCAGCTCCTACGACGGGACTAGCGGCTACGAGCAGTACTTC. Amino acid sequence: CASSYDGTSGYEQYF.

This sequence joins TRBV4-1 and TRBJ2-5, with TRBD1 identical over 7 bases. Germline values: CDR1 MGHRA, CDR2 YSYEKL. The CDR3 is made up of 15 amino acids. J was trimmed by 5 bases and V by 4 bases; bases with no gene match: 10. The CDR3 DNA sequence: TGCGCCAGCAGCCGGAATGACAGGGTAGGGGAGACCCAGTACTTC. As protein: CASSRNDRVGETQYF.

The V and J genes are TRBV6-2 or TRBV6-3 and TRBJ2-7; D unresolved. CDR1 is MNHEY and CDR2 is SVGEGT in the germline V gene. The CDR3 is 12 residues long. Trimming removed 6 bases at V and 3 bases at J, with 9 bases between. CDR3 nucleotide sequence: TGTGCCAGCAGCTTCGCAGGCTACGAGCAGTACTTC. It codes for CASSFAGYEQYF.

This clonotype has more than one count but fewer than ten. This chain uses TRBV7-2 with TRBJ2-1; D is perhaps TRBD1 (6 bases). The length of the CDR3 is 15 residues. Germline CDR1 SGHTA, CDR2 FQGNSA. V was clipped by 5 bases and J by 3 bases, with 14 bases between them. The chain's CDR3 is CASSTTGLVYNEQFF. The CDR3 bases are TGTGCCAGCAGCACGACAGGTTTAGTCTACAATGAGCAGTTCTTC. The full variable domain, its missing parts supplied by reference TRBV7-2 and TRBJ2-1, is GAGVSQSPSNKVTEKGKDVELRCDPISGHTALYWYRQSLGQGLEFLIYFQGNSAPDKSGLPSDRFSAERTGGSVSTLTIQRTQQEDSAVYLCASSTTGLVYNEQFFGPGTRLTVL.

In its sample, this clonotype was seen a few times. CDR3 in amino acids: CSAIPTRRTDTQYF. In DNA form, the CDR3 reads TGCAGTGCTATCCCGACTAGGCGCACAGATACGCAGTATTTT. The chain carries TRBV20-1 and TRBJ2-3; D perhaps matches TRBD2 (6 bases). V was trimmed by 4 bases and J by 1 base, leaving 12 bases between them. Germline loops: CDR1 DFQATT, CDR2 SNEGSKA (reference sequence). The CDR3 consists of 14 residues.

In its sample, this clonotype was seen a few times. This chain connects TRBV28 to TRBJ1-2; 8 nucleotides line up with TRBD1. V was pared by 5 bases and J by 6 bases, with 5 bases of the junction left unmatched. CDR1 and CDR2 from the germline V gene are MDHEN and SYDVKM. This CDR3 has 13 amino acids. This CDR3 is CASSTQGADGYTF. The CDR3, as DNA: TGTGCCAGCAGTACTCAGGGGGCGGATGGCTACACCTTC.

This clonotype was found once. The V gene is TRBV18, the J gene TRBJ1-2; D call uncertain. Germline CDR1 KGHSH, CDR2 LQKENI. Trimming took 0 bases from V and 2 from J, leaving 10 bases between them. The CDR3 loop spans 15 amino acids. CDR3 amino acids: CASSPPVYSNYGYTF. CDR3 sequence (DNA): TGTGCCAGCTCACCACCCGTTTACAGCAACTATGGCTACACCTTC.

This chain connects TRBV5-1 to TRBJ1-1; no reliable D call. Germline V gives CDR1 SGHRS, CDR2 YFSETQ. Deletions cut 0 bases from V and 3 bases from J, with 6 bases between. This CDR3 has 13 amino acids. The DNA for the CDR3 is TGCGCCAGCAGCTTGGGCATCGACACTGAAGCTTTCTTT. It encodes CASSLGIDTEAFF.

This clonotype has just a few counts. V gene TRBV7-9 combines with J gene TRBJ2-5; TRBD2 agrees at 14 bases. The J call is uncertain, as TRBJ2-7 better fits the DNA end. The CDR3 spans 14 residues. CDR1 is SEHNR, CDR2 FQNEAQ, per germline (reference sequence). CDR3 nucleotides: TGTGCCAGCAGTCGGACTAGCGGGGGGTACGAGCAGTACTTC. It codes for CASSRTSGGYEQYF.

This chain joins TRBV4-1 and TRBJ1-2; TRBD1 aligns across 9 bases. Trimming removed 4 bases from V and 4 bases from J; junction bases left unmatched: 7. This CDR3 spans 15 amino acids. The germline V gene has CDR1 MGHRA and CDR2 YSYEKL. The CDR3, as DNA: TGCGCCAGCAGCCCGGGGGACAGGGCTGTCTATGGCTACACCTTC. This translates into CASSPGDRAVYGYTF.